The rows below give T cell receptor beta chains drawn from one sample of a study of T cells after yellow fever vaccination. Each CDR3 protein is one row after TCRdb ran MiXCR on the 5' RACE reads. Altogether tens of thousands of distinct CDR3 sequences are present, 7.4% being singletons, with the ten largest covering 36%. This specimen consisted of CD8+ T cells sorted from PBMCs, obtained 15 days after the yellow fever booster vaccination. The source is a man aged 25-45 years who received the YFV17D yellow fever vaccine. The CDR3 runs from the conserved cysteine through the conserved F or W. The D gene is left open where the match is weak. Expanded clones are given a class, and other clones once, few, many or no size at all.

j_gene,len,d_gene,v_gene,abundance,CDR3aa,CDR3nt
TRBJ2-1,15,.,TRBV9,many,CASSGSGAPYNEQFF,TGTGCCAGCAGCGGATCGGGAGCCCCCTACAATGAGCAGTTCTTC
TRBJ2-1,15,TRBD2,TRBV27,many,CASSVSSGDNNEQFF,TGTGCCAGCAGTGTCTCTAGCGGAGATAACAATGAGCAGTTCTTC
TRBJ2-7,14,.,TRBV7-2,many,CASSPTAPAYEQYF,TGTGCCAGCAGCCCGACGGCTCCGGCCTACGAGCAGTACTTC
TRBJ2-1,13,TRBD2,TRBV29-1,many,CSARLARFNEQFF,TGCAGCGCAAGACTAGCGAGATTTAATGAGCAGTTCTTC
TRBJ2-6,20,.,TRBV5-4,few,CASSSWGKDNELSGANVLTF,TGTGCCAGCAGCTCATGGGGGAAGGACAACGAACTCTCTGGGGCCAACGTCCTGACTTTC
TRBJ1-2,14,.,TRBV2,many,CASSETGTPYGYTF,TGTGCCAGCAGTGAAACCGGGACACCATATGGCTACACCTTC
TRBJ2-7,15,.,TRBV5-1,.,CASSLAWQGFDEQYF,TGCGCCAGCAGCTTGGCTTGGCAGGGGTTCGACGAGCAGTACTTC
TRBJ2-6,20,TRBD1,TRBV4-2,many,CASSQVKGQGIIAGANVLTF,TGTGCCAGCAGCCAGGTAAAGGGACAGGGGATAATCGCTGGGGCCAACGTCCTGACTTTC
TRBJ1-4,19,.,TRBV20-1,.,CSARDIAGRSVYTNEKLFF,TGCAGTGCTAGAGACATCGCGGGCAGATCTGTGTATACTAATGAAAAACTGTTTTTT
TRBJ2-2,15,TRBD2,TRBV20-1,many,CSATSTSGHTGELFF,TGCAGTGCTACTTCAACTAGCGGGCACACCGGGGAGCTGTTTTTT
TRBJ2-7,12,.,TRBV12-3/TRBV12-4,many,CASGLGDYEQYF,TGTGCCAGCGGCCTGGGCGACTACGAGCAGTACTTC
TRBJ1-1,16,.,TRBV28,many,CASSSSFRAGHTEAFF,TGTGCCAGCAGTTCATCCTTTAGGGCCGGGCACACTGAAGCTTTCTTT
TRBJ2-1,19,.,TRBV5-6,many,CASSAGAAGYRVAYNEQFF,TGTGCCAGCAGCGCGGGCGCGGCGGGGTACAGGGTAGCTTACAATGAGCAGTTCTTC
TRBJ2-5,15,TRBD2,TRBV5-1,few,CASSQNPGTSGPQYF,TGCGCCAGCAGCCAGAACCCCGGGACTAGCGGGCCTCAGTACTTC
TRBJ1-2,14,.,TRBV4-3,few,CASSQGTQNYGYTF,TGCGCCAGCAGCCAGGGGACACAAAACTATGGCTACACCTTC
TRBJ2-2,14,.,TRBV5-4,many,CASSSAMTPGELFF,TGTGCCAGCAGCTCCGCTATGACTCCCGGGGAGCTGTTTTTT
TRBJ1-3,17,.,TRBV12-3/TRBV12-4,many,CASSFFGATDSGNTIYF,TGTGCCAGCAGTTTCTTCGGGGCGACAGACTCTGGAAACACCATATATTTT